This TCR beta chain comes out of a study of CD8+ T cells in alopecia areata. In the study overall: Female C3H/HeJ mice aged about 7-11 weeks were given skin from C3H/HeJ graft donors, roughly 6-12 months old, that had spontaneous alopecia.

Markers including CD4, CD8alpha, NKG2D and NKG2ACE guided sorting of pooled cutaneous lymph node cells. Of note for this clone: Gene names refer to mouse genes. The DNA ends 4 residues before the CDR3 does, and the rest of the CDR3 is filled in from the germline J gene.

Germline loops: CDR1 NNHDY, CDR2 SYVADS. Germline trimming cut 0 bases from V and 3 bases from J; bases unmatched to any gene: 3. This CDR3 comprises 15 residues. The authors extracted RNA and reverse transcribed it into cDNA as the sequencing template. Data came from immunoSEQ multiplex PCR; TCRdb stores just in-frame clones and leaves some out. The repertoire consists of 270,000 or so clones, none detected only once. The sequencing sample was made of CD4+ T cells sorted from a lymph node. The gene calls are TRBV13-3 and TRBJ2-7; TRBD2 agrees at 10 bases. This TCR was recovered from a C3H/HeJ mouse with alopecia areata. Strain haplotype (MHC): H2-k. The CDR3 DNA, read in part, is TGTGCCAGCAGTGATGGGGGACTGGGGCTCTAT. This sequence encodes CASSDGGLGLY. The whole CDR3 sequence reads CASSDGGLGLYEQYF.